This record looks at one T cell receptor beta chain sequence and its context. The target of this receptor is not known. The input lacks base qualities; no much larger clone sits a single base away. The CDR3 regions of human TCRbeta chains were analyzed by immunosequencing. The authors' analysis ran thus. Repertoire TCRs were checked for matches against a reference library of SARS-CoV-2-specific TCRs that had been generated using the MIRA antigen-specificity platform. Breadth was defined as the fraction of unique TCRs that were SARS-CoV-2-associated, and depth was defined as the fraction of total T cells that were SARS-CoV-2-associated. Using the MIRA data, every spike-specific TCR was mapped to the spike region that the TCR reacted to and assigned to either a CD4 or a CD8 class. Log10-transformed breadth and depth values were compared by one-way ANOVA with Sidak's multiple comparisons tests. TCRdb took this table from immuneACCESS and kept in-frame rearrangements with V and J called. Such tables lack part of the clones; where checked against another copy, unresolved V genes explain under half of the gap, and the rest is unexplained. D and trimming come from the DNA, and the V and J calls and clone size come from that table. Across this sample there are 110,000 or so clones, with about 86% seen only once. The ten top clones hold about 3% of the sample.

These data belong to a study of T cell responses to AZD1222 COVID-19 vaccine listed by TCRdb under 2021. Regarding the complete study: AZD1222 recipients whose second dose came at about 4 weeks and those whose second dose came at about 12 weeks were combined into one group, since spike-specific TCR depth and breadth did not differ between the two schedules. TCR sequencing was performed for about 250 trial participants, of whom 207 were given two doses of AZD1222 and around 25 were given two doses of MenACWY control vaccine. Enrollment into the trials was organized by age into subgroups of 18-55, 56-69 and 70-plus years, and those subgroups contained roughly 150, 30 and 60 TCR-sequenced participants, respectively.

Overall study results and their limits: Because no day 14 peak-response samples were available, repertoires were characterized only after the peak T cell response. Participants were mostly white British, with more females than males. The authors suggested clonal diversity may have been underestimated. Only five to seven AZD1222 recipients were SARS-CoV-2 seropositive at baseline, limiting conclusions about previously exposed vaccinees. The 56-69-year group was small, and its depth increase did not reach significance, likely because of low power. Reportedly, close to half of the unique spike-specific TCRs recognized epitopes lying outside the regions that are mutated in the B.1.351 and B.1.1.7 variants. Spike-specific TCR breadth and depth rose significantly after two AZD1222 doses compared with day 0 and with MenACWY recipients. The whole spike protein was spanned by vaccine-associated CD4 TCRs, and dominant responses were seen in regions 160-218 and 743-854.

In the paper's terms, the time point label means: baseline before first vaccination. The vaccinee samples were drawn from two UK trials, COV001 and COV002, one of which was a single-blind randomized controlled phase 2/3 trial testing AZD1222 (ChAdOx1 nCoV-19) in healthy adults. Trial participant PBMC samples were collected at day 0 and day 28 after the second dose for TCRbeta chain sequencing. The germline V gene supplies CDR1 SNHLY and CDR2 FYNNEI. V and J lose 4 bases and 1 base, and a span of 10 bases separates them. The cysteine opens and the phenylalanine closes a CDR3 of 14 amino acids. Just CDR3 DNA is preserved here, 42 bases in frame from base 1.

The chain employs TRBV2 and TRBJ1-1; TRBD1 could be the D gene, as 5 bases match. The sequence came from an adult in good health. Source: peripheral blood, taken on day 0 of AZD1222 vaccination. This receptor has the CDR3 CASSGAQGNTEAFF. Here is the DNA: TGTGCCAGCAGTGGGGCGCAGGGGAACACTGAAGCTTTCTTT.